The rows below give T cell receptor beta chains drawn from one sample of a study of T cells after yellow fever vaccination. A single record per CDR3 protein comes from TCRdb applying MiXCR to the 5' RACE reads. The sample yields some 300,000 distinct CDR3 sequences, approximately 10% seen once. The source was CD4+ T cells sorted from PBMCs, collected 5 days after the yellow fever booster vaccination. These receptors were taken from a man between 18 and 35 years old who received the YFV17D yellow fever vaccine. Each CDR3 is given with its conserved first and last residue. A D gene is named only where the DNA matches it firmly. Expanded clones get a size class; other rows say once, few or many, or leave the size out.

j_gene,d_gene,abundance,v_gene,CDR3nt,CDR3aa
TRBJ1-1,-,many,TRBV7-9,TGTGCCAGCAGCTTAGAGTCAGCAACGATGAACACTGAAGCTTTCTTT,CASSLESATMNTEAFF
TRBJ1-5,-,-,TRBV18,TGTGCCAGCTCACTAGCAGGGAGCCAGCCCCAGCATTTT,CASSLAGSQPQHF
TRBJ2-3,-,many,TRBV7-9,TGTGCCAGCAGCTTACCCGGGGGAAACACAGATACGCAGTATTTT,CASSLPGGNTDTQYF
TRBJ1-4,-,few,TRBV5-6,TGTGCCAGCAGCTTGAATCTGGGGGAAAAACTGTTTTTT,CASSLNLGEKLFF
TRBJ2-5,TRBD1,-,TRBV2,TGTGCCAGCAGTGAATGGGACAGGGGACAGACCCAGTACTTC,CASSEWDRGQTQYF
TRBJ2-1,TRBD2,few,TRBV20-1,TGCAGTGCTACACCGGGACTAAGACTCAATGAGCAGTTCTTC,CSATPGLRLNEQFF
TRBJ1-4,-,few,TRBV9,TGTGCCAGCAGCGAGAGGGGTGCAACTAATGAAAAACTGTTTTTT,CASSERGATNEKLFF
TRBJ1-1,-,-,TRBV12-3/TRBV12-4,TGTGCCAGCAGCCGCTGGGGATGGGGGGGCGGCGTCACTGAAGCTTTCTTT,CASSRWGWGGGVTEAFF
TRBJ1-2,-,few,TRBV7-2,TGTGCCAGCAGCTTTAGGGCAGGTGACTATGGCTACACCTTC,CASSFRAGDYGYTF
TRBJ2-7,TRBD1,few,TRBV15,TGTGCCACCAGCAGAGATAACCCGGGACGGGAAGGGGGCCTCTACGAGCAGTACTTC,CATSRDNPGREGGLYEQYF
TRBJ1-2,-,few,TRBV3-1,TGTGCCAGCAGCCTCCACCATGGCTACACCTTC,CASSLHHGYTF
TRBJ2-3,TRBD1,many,TRBV5-4,TGTGCCAGCAGCTTTAGAGGGGGCCGCACAGATACGCAGTATTTT,CASSFRGGRTDTQYF
TRBJ1-2,TRBD1,many,TRBV5-1,TGCGCCAGCAGCGAGGGACAGGGGAACTATGGCTACACCTTC,CASSEGQGNYGYTF
TRBJ2-6,TRBD2,many,TRBV5-5,TGTGCCAGCAGCTCAGCTAGCGGGGGGACCGCTGGGGCCAACGTCCTGACTTTC,CASSSASGGTAGANVLTF
TRBJ1-4,TRBD1,-,TRBV5-1,TGCGCCAGCCGCGGACAGGGGATGAATGAAAAACTGTTTTTT,CASRGQGMNEKLFF
TRBJ2-2,-,few,TRBV12-3/TRBV12-4,TGTGCCAGCAGACAGAGGGCCACCGGGGAGCTGTTTTTT,CASRQRATGELFF
TRBJ2-3,TRBD2,-,TRBV7-8,TGTGCCAGCAGCGTGAGCGGGGGTAATCTGTATTTT,CASSVSGGNLYF
TRBJ1-5,-,-,TRBV7-9,TGTGCCAGCAGCTTAGAAGCAGGGGTTGGACAGCCCCAGCATTTT,CASSLEAGVGQPQHF
TRBJ2-2,-,-,TRBV25-1,TGTGCCAGCAGTGAAGTTAGGGCTACGAACACCGGGGAGCTGTTTTTT,CASSEVRATNTGELFF
TRBJ2-3,-,-,TRBV4-2,TGTGCCAGCAGCCAAGATATTGCAGGACATCACACAGATACGCAGTATTTT,CASSQDIAGHHTDTQYF
TRBJ2-5,TRBD2,once,TRBV2,TGTGCCAGCAGTTGGACTAGCGGGGGGGTCCGGGAGACCCAGTACTTC,CASSWTSGGVRETQYF
TRBJ1-2,TRBD1,-,TRBV5-1,TGCGCCAGCAGCTTGGCCGGCCCAGACAGGGCTGGCTACACCTTC,CASSLAGPDRAGYTF
TRBJ1-5,TRBD1,-,TRBV7-2,TGTGCCAGCAGCTTTGGACAGGGTTATCAGCCCCAGCATTTT,CASSFGQGYQPQHF
TRBJ2-5,TRBD2,-,TRBV27,TGTGCCAGCAGTTTATCGCCACCGGGACTAGCTCAAGAGACCCAGTACTTC,CASSLSPPGLAQETQYF
TRBJ2-7,TRBD1,few,TRBV6-2/TRBV6-3,TGTGCCAGCAGCCCCAGGGGGACAGGGGACACGGAGCAGTACTTC,CASSPRGTGDTEQYF
TRBJ2-6,TRBD2,-,TRBV20-1,TGCAGTGCCCCTAGCGGGGGGCTGGCTGGGGCCAACGTCCTGACTTTC,CSAPSGGLAGANVLTF
TRBJ1-2,-,-,TRBV7-2,TGTGCCAGCAGCCTATCCGCAGATTATGGCTACACCTTC,CASSLSADYGYTF
TRBJ1-5,-,-,TRBV5-6,TGTGCCAGCAGCTTATTTCGTTCGAATCAGCCCCAGCATTTT,CASSLFRSNQPQHF
TRBJ2-1,-,many,TRBV5-1,TGCGCCAGCAGCATTACAGGGCTCACCTACAATGAGCAGTTCTTC,CASSITGLTYNEQFF
TRBJ2-7,-,few,TRBV20-1,TGCAGTGCTAGAGTACAGAGTTCTATCTCCTACGAGCAGTACTTC,CSARVQSSISYEQYF
TRBJ1-3,-,few,TRBV10-3,TGTGCCATCAGTGAAATGGGACCAGGAGGAAACACCATATATTTT,CAISEMGPGGNTIYF
TRBJ2-1,-,-,TRBV5-6,TGTGCCAGCAGCTCCCAGGCTAGCATCGGTTATGAGCAGTTCTTC,CASSSQASIGYEQFF
TRBJ2-3,-,-,TRBV20-1,TGCAGTGCTAACCGACAGGGAGGGAACACAGATACGCAGTATTTT,CSANRQGGNTDTQYF
TRBJ2-1,TRBD2,few,TRBV7-2,TGTGCCAGCAGTCCGACTAGCGGGGGATACAATGAGCAGTTCTTC,CASSPTSGGYNEQFF
TRBJ1-1,-,few,TRBV20-1,TGCAGTGCCCCGGGCAACGGAAGGAACACTGAAGCTTTCTTT,CSAPGNGRNTEAFF
TRBJ2-1,-,few,TRBV7-2,TGTGCCAGCAGCTTAGGCCGGCAGGGGTACAATGAGCAGTTCTTC,CASSLGRQGYNEQFF
TRBJ1-4,TRBD1,many,TRBV20-1,TGCAGTGCGAGGACAGGGGGTAATGAAAAACTGTTTTTT,CSARTGGNEKLFF
TRBJ2-1,TRBD2,few,TRBV5-4,TGTGCCAGCAGCTTGCTCTCTAGCGGGGGGAAGTATGCCTACAATGAGCAGTTCTTC,CASSLLSSGGKYAYNEQFF
TRBJ2-1,-,-,TRBV9,TGTGCCAGCAGCGTAACACAGTACAATGAGCAGTTCTTC,CASSVTQYNEQFF
TRBJ2-3,TRBD2,-,TRBV7-2,TGTGCCAGCAGCTCCATAGCGGGGCGCACAGATACGCAGTATTTT,CASSSIAGRTDTQYF
TRBJ1-1,-,many,TRBV7-3,TGTGCCAGCAGCCCAACGAGGGGTGAAGCTTTCTTT,CASSPTRGEAFF
TRBJ2-3,TRBD1,many,TRBV11-2,TGTGCCAGCAGAAATCAGGGGGCGCTCAGCACAGATACGCAGTATTTT,CASRNQGALSTDTQYF
TRBJ2-1,-,-,TRBV13,TGTGCCAGCAGCTTAGGTCCGGCAGGGGCTCCGACCTACAATGAGCAGTTCTTC,CASSLGPAGAPTYNEQFF
TRBJ2-3,TRBD2,-,TRBV6-5,TGTGCCAGCAGTTACTCCCTAGCGGGGGGCGGGTATACGCAGTATTTT,CASSYSLAGGGYTQYF
TRBJ1-3,-,few,TRBV7-6,TGTGCCAGCAGCAGGGGAAGGGTCTCTGGAAACACCATATATTTT,CASSRGRVSGNTIYF
TRBJ2-3,-,few,TRBV5-1,TGCGCCAGCAGCCTACGGACGGCAGATACGCAGTATTTT,CASSLRTADTQYF
TRBJ2-7,TRBD1,few,TRBV4-2,TGTGCCAGCAGCCGAACCGGGACAGTCTACGAGCAGTACTTC,CASSRTGTVYEQYF
TRBJ2-5,-,few,TRBV28,TGTGCCAGCAGTTCAGGAAAGCCGGCAGAGACCCAGTACTTC,CASSSGKPAETQYF
TRBJ2-3,TRBD2,-,TRBV5-1,TGCGCCAGCAGCTTTAGCGGGAGACTCACGGATACGCAGTATTTT,CASSFSGRLTDTQYF
TRBJ1-4,TRBD1,-,TRBV6-5,TGTGCCAGCAGTCGGGACAGGTTTGGTGGTACCGAAAAACTGTTTTTT,CASSRDRFGGTEKLFF
TRBJ2-7,TRBD2,-,TRBV11-3,TGTGCCAGCAGCTTAGGGGTTCGGACTAGTCCGAGCTCCTACGAGCAGTACTTC,CASSLGVRTSPSSYEQYF
TRBJ1-5,-,few,TRBV6-5,TGTGCCAGCAGTTACGGCAGAGTCGATCAGCCCCAGCATTTT,CASSYGRVDQPQHF